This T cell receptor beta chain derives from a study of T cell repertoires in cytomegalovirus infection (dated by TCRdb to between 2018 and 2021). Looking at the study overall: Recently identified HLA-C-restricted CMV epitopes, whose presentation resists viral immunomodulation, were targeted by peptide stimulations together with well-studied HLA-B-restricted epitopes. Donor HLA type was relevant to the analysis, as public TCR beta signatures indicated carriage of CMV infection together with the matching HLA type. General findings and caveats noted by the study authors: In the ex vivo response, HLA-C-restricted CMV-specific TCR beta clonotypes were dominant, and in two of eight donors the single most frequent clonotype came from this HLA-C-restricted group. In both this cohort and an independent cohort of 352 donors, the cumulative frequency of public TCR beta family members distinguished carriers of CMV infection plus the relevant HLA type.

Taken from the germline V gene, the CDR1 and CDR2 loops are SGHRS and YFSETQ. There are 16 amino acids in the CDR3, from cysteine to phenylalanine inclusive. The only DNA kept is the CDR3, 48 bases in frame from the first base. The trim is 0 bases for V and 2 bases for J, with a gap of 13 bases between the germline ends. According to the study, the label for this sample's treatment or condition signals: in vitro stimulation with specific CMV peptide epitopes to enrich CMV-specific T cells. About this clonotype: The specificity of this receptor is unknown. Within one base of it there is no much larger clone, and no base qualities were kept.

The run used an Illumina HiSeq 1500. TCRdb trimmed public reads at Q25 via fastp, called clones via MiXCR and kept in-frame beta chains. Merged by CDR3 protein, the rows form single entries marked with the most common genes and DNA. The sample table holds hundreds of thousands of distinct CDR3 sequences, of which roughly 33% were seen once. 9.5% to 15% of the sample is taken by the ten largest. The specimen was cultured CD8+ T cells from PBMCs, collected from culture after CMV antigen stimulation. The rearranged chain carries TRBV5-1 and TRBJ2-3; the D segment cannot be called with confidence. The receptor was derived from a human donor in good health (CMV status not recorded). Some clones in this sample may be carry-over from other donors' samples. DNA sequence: TGCGCCAGCAGCTTGGCCGGGTGGTCCCTCACAGATACGCAGTATTTT. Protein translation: CASSLAGWSLTDTQYF.